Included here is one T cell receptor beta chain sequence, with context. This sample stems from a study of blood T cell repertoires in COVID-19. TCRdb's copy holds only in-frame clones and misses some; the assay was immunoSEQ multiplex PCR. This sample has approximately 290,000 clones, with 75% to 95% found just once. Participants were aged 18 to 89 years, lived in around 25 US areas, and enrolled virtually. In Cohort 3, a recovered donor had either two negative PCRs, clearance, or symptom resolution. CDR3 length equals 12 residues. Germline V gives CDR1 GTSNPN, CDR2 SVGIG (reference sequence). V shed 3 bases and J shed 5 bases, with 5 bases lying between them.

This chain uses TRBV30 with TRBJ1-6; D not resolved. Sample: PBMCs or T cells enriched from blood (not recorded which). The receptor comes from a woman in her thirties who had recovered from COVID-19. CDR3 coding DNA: TGTGCCTGGAGCCAGGATAATTCACCCCTCCACTTT. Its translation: CAWSQDNSPLHF. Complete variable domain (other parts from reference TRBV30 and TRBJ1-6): SQTIHQWPATLVQPVGSPLSLECTVEGTSNPNLYWYRQAAGRGLQLLFYSVGIGQISSEVPQNLSASRPQDRQFILSSKKLLLSDSGFYLCAWSQDNSPLHFGNGTRLTVT.